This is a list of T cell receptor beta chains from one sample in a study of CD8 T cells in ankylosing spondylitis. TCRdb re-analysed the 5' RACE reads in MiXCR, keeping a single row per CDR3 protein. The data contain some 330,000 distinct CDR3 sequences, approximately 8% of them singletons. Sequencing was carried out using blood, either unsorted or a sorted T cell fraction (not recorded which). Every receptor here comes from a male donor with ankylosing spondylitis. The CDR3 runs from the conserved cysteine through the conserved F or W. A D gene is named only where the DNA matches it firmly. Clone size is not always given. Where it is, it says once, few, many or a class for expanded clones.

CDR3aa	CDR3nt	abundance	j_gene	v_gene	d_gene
CASSFSTGTSNEQFF	TGTGCCAGCAGTTTCTCGACCGGGACTTCCAATGAGCAGTTCTTC	many	TRBJ2-1	TRBV12-3/TRBV12-4	NA
CASSPETSGRAAKNIQYF	TGTGCCAGCAGCCCAGAGACTAGCGGGAGGGCAGCCAAAAACATTCAGTACTTC	few	TRBJ2-4	TRBV9	TRBD2
CASSQTYPNNEQFF	TGTGCCAGCAGCCAAACCTACCCAAACAATGAGCAGTTCTTC	NA	TRBJ2-1	TRBV3-1	NA
CASSESGWGAADEQYF	TGTGCCAGCAGTGAATCAGGCTGGGGGGCAGCTGACGAGCAGTACTTC	NA	TRBJ2-7	TRBV6-1	NA
CASSHHRREQYF	TGTGCCAGCAGCCATCACCGACGGGAGCAGTACTTC	NA	TRBJ2-7	TRBV3-1	NA
CASTRDRTYEQYF	TGTGCCAGCACCCGGGACAGGACCTACGAGCAGTACTTC	NA	TRBJ2-7	TRBV2	TRBD1
CASSVGQAGVSEQYF	TGTGCCAGCAGCGTAGGACAAGCGGGAGTCTCCGAGCAGTACTTC	few	TRBJ2-7	TRBV9	TRBD2
CASSLNTPPGGLTWQYF	TGTGCCAGCAGTCTCAACACCCCCCCAGGGGGTCTTACGTGGCAGTACTTC	NA	TRBJ2-7	TRBV28	TRBD1
CASSQAPGQGGRNTEAFF	TGCGCCAGCAGCCAAGCCCCTGGACAGGGGGGTCGGAACACTGAAGCTTTCTTT	many	TRBJ1-1	TRBV4-3	TRBD1
CASSAHWGEMNTEAFF	TGTGCCAGCAGCGCCCACTGGGGGGAAATGAACACTGAAGCTTTCTTT	NA	TRBJ1-1	TRBV11-2	NA
CASSSDGGQANSPLHF	TGCGCCAGCAGCTCGGACGGGGGACAAGCCAATTCACCCCTCCACTTT	NA	TRBJ1-6	TRBV5-1	NA
CSVLGGTVPYEQYF	TGCAGCGTTCTCGGGGGGACAGTGCCCTACGAGCAGTACTTC	NA	TRBJ2-7	TRBV29-1	NA
CAISEPGLAGRDEQFF	TGTGCCATCAGTGAGCCGGGACTAGCGGGAAGGGATGAGCAGTTCTTC	few	TRBJ2-1	TRBV10-3	TRBD2
CASSYGRAGYNYEQYF	TGTGCCAGCAGTTACGGAAGGGCTGGGTATAACTACGAGCAGTACTTC	few	TRBJ2-7	TRBV6-5	NA
CASSPLPNNEQFF	TGTGCCAGCTCACCTCTTCCCAACAATGAGCAGTTCTTC	NA	TRBJ2-1	TRBV18	NA
CAISESLGSSYNEQFF	TGTGCCATCAGTGAGTCCCTCGGGAGCTCCTACAATGAGCAGTTCTTC	NA	TRBJ2-1	TRBV10-3	NA
CASSYSIRAGQSPLHF	TGTGCCAGCAGTTACTCGATCAGGGCTGGGCAATCACCCCTCCACTTT	NA	TRBJ1-6	TRBV6-5	NA
CASSKDSPLTEAFF	TGCGCCAGCAGCAAGGACAGCCCTTTGACTGAAGCTTTCTTT	few	TRBJ1-1	TRBV5-1	NA
CAISESADNTGELFF	TGTGCCATCAGTGAGTCGGCAGACAACACCGGGGAGCTGTTTTTT	few	TRBJ2-2	TRBV10-3	NA
CASSARGGIGANVLTF	TGTGCCAGCAGCGCCCGAGGGGGGATCGGGGCCAACGTCCTGACTTTC	few	TRBJ2-6	TRBV9	NA
CASSQGINRKNQETQYF	TGCGCCAGCAGCCAAGGAATCAATAGAAAAAACCAAGAGACCCAGTACTTC	NA	TRBJ2-5	TRBV4-3	NA
CASSPDPRESNQPQHF	TGTGCCAGTAGCCCAGACCCGCGGGAGAGCAATCAGCCCCAGCATTTT	NA	TRBJ1-5	TRBV19	NA
CASSPRVSSTEAFF	TGCGCCAGCAGCCCACGGGTGAGTTCCACTGAAGCTTTCTTT	few	TRBJ1-1	TRBV5-1	NA
CASSFVGQLGIYNEQFF	TGTGCCAGCAGTTTCGTTGGGCAGCTCGGGATCTACAATGAGCAGTTCTTC	NA	TRBJ2-1	TRBV28	NA
CASSEVVLKGTGELFF	TGTGCCAGCAGTGAAGTGGTGCTAAAAGGAACCGGGGAGCTGTTTTTT	few	TRBJ2-2	TRBV6-1	NA
CSVGFTSGLQETQYF	TGCAGCGTTGGGTTCACTAGCGGGCTCCAAGAGACCCAGTACTTC	few	TRBJ2-5	TRBV29-1	TRBD2
CASKRTSGPYNEQFF	TGTGCCAGCAAGAGGACTAGCGGGCCCTACAATGAGCAGTTCTTC	few	TRBJ2-1	TRBV27	TRBD2
CSASIAGLYNEQFF	TGCAGTGCTTCCATAGCGGGTCTCTACAATGAGCAGTTCTTC	NA	TRBJ2-1	TRBV20-1	TRBD2
CASSINGFAGTQYF	TGTGCCAGTAGTATAAATGGTTTCGCCGGGACACAGTACTTC	NA	TRBJ2-5	TRBV19	NA
CASSLRRDSYEQYF	TGTGCCAGCAGCCTAAGACGGGATTCCTACGAGCAGTACTTC	many	TRBJ2-7	TRBV7-2	NA
CASSSHPGVAGELFF	TGTGCCAGCAGCTCCCATCCAGGGGTGGCCGGGGAGCTGTTTTTT	NA	TRBJ2-2	TRBV7-2	NA
CASSSATGGTDTQYF	TGCGCCAGCAGCTCTGCGACAGGGGGCACAGATACGCAGTATTTT	many	TRBJ2-3	TRBV5-1	TRBD1
CSAPTTYNEQFF	TGCAGTGCCCCGACTACATACAATGAGCAGTTCTTC	NA	TRBJ2-1	TRBV20-1	NA
CASSQDWSAGNTIYF	TGCGCCAGCAGCCAAGATTGGTCGGCTGGAAACACCATATATTTT	many	TRBJ1-3	TRBV4-1	NA
CASSIRTGRTEAFF	TGTGCCAGTAGTATACGGACAGGGCGGACTGAAGCTTTCTTT	many	TRBJ1-1	TRBV19	TRBD1
CASEGRTSSDTGELFF	TGCGCCAGCGAGGGGCGGACGTCAAGTGATACCGGGGAGCTGTTTTTT	few	TRBJ2-2	TRBV5-1	NA
CASSGSGTSYNEQFF	TGTGCCAGCAGCGGTAGCGGGACGAGCTACAATGAGCAGTTCTTC	few	TRBJ2-1	TRBV7-2	TRBD2
CASSKLAVPNTGELFF	TGTGCCAGCAGTAAACTAGCGGTTCCTAACACCGGGGAGCTGTTTTTT	few	TRBJ2-2	TRBV6-1	TRBD2
CASSKEGGSSTDTQYF	TGTGCCAGCAGCAAGGAAGGAGGATCTAGCACAGATACGCAGTATTTT	many	TRBJ2-3	TRBV6-2/TRBV6-3	NA
CASSQRIPRTYNEQFF	TGTGCCAGCTCACAAAGAATCCCGCGGACCTACAATGAGCAGTTCTTC	NA	TRBJ2-1	TRBV18	NA
CASRLPGPQETQYF	TGTGCCAGCAGGCTACCCGGGCCACAAGAGACCCAGTACTTC	many	TRBJ2-5	TRBV28	NA
CASMGVRGRNQPQHF	TGTGCCAGCATGGGAGTCAGGGGTCGAAATCAGCCCCAGCATTTT	NA	TRBJ1-5	TRBV6-1	NA
CASSLVGTNPPEQYF	TGCGCCAGCAGCTTGGTGGGGACAAACCCTCCGGAGCAGTACTTC	NA	TRBJ2-7	TRBV5-1	NA
CASIRFRGGSEQFF	TGTGCCAGCATTCGGTTCCGAGGAGGGAGTGAGCAGTTCTTC	NA	TRBJ2-1	TRBV6-1	NA
CSARDRLHYNEQFF	TGCAGTGCTAGAGATCGGCTACACTACAATGAGCAGTTCTTC	few	TRBJ2-1	TRBV20-1	NA
CASSSGQVYGYTF	TGTGCCAGCAGTTCGGGACAGGTCTATGGCTACACCTTC	few	TRBJ1-2	TRBV27	TRBD1
CSDRHTRNTEAFF	TGCAGCGACCGGCACACCAGAAACACTGAAGCTTTCTTT	many	TRBJ1-1	TRBV29-1	NA
CASSVTSPWEQFF	TGTGCCAGCAGCGTGACTAGCCCGTGGGAGCAGTTCTTC	NA	TRBJ2-1	TRBV5-5	TRBD2
CASTGPNNEQFF	TGTGCCAGTACGGGACCAAACAATGAGCAGTTCTTC	NA	TRBJ2-1	TRBV7-3	NA
CASSLVPASNEKLFF	TGTGCCAGCAGCTTGGTACCAGCTTCGAATGAAAAACTGTTTTTT	NA	TRBJ1-4	TRBV5-5	NA
CASSPGTGDGFNEQFF	TGTGCCAGCAGCCCCGGGACAGGGGACGGGTTCAATGAGCAGTTCTTC	many	TRBJ2-1	TRBV12-3/TRBV12-4	TRBD1
CASSIVQGFTEAFF	TGTGCCAGTAGTATAGTTCAGGGGTTTACTGAAGCTTTCTTT	once	TRBJ1-1	TRBV19	NA
CASGKTDREGSITYGYTF	TGTGCTAGTGGGAAAACGGACAGGGAAGGCTCAATAACTTATGGCTACACCTTC	few	TRBJ1-2	TRBV12-5	TRBD1